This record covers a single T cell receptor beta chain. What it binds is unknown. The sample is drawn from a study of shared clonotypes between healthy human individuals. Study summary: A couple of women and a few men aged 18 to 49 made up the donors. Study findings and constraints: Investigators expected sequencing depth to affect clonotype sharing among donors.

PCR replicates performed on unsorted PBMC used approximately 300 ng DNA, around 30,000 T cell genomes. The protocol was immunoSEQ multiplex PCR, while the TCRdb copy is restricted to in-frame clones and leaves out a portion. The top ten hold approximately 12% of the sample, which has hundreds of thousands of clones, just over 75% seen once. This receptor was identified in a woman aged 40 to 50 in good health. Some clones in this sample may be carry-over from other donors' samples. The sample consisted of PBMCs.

The CDR3: CASTLTPGQGYGEQFF. The CDR3 DNA is TGTGCCAGCACCCTTACACCGGGACAGGGTTATGGTGAGCAGTTCTTC. V gene TRBV9 combines with J gene TRBJ2-1; 9 bases match TRBD1. The CDR3 length is 16 residues. Germline lookup yields CDR1 SGDLS and CDR2 YYNGEE. With V trimmed by 6 bases and J by 9 bases, 16 bases remained unmatched.